The next 13 T cell receptor beta chains were all read from a single sample in a study of T-cell memory formation after mild COVID-19. TCRdb redid the calling of the 5' RACE reads with MiXCR, one entry per CDR3 protein. The sample records 250,000 to 400,000 distinct CDR3 sequences, roughly an eighth being singletons. The material sequenced was PBMCs or a T cell subset sorted from them (not recorded which). These receptor sequences come from a man aged 18 to 29 who had mild COVID-19 (a few samples of this study predate the infection). Cell type and time point are not known.

The rearrangement uses TRBV11-3 and TRBJ2-3, with D uncertain. The CDR3 is 16 amino acids. The germline V gene encodes CDR1 SGHNT and CDR2 YENEEA. V lost 1 base, J lost 4 bases, and 15 bases lay in between. The CDR3 DNA sequence: TGTGCCAGCAGCTTAGGAGCGTACTCAAGGCCAGATACGCAGTATTTT. The encoded protein is CASSLGAYSRPDTQYF.

This clonotype was picked up a small number of times. The chain joins TRBV11-2 to TRBJ2-4; D gene uncertain. Looked up from germline, CDR1 is SGHAT and CDR2 is FQNNGV. V was shortened by 5 bases and J by 0 bases, with 8 bases between the two germline ends. CDR3 size: 14 residues. CDR3 DNA: TGTGCCAGCAGCCACCCGAGAGCCAAAAACATTCAGTACTTC. Encoded protein: CASSHPRAKNIQYF.

The table lists this clonotype with a few counts. V gene TRBV2 combines with J gene TRBJ2-6, with D unresolved. The CDR3 runs 16 residues. Per germline, CDR1 SNHLY and CDR2 FYNNEI. The germline V and J ends were trimmed by 1 base and 2 bases, with 9 bases remaining between them. The CDR3 nucleotides are TGTGCCAGCAGTGAAGTCGGCCGGCCTGGGGCCAACGTCCTGACTTTC. Amino acid sequence: CASSEVGRPGANVLTF.

CDR3 coding DNA: TGTGCCAGCAGCTTGACAGGGGATAAAGATACGCAGTATTTT. Amino acid sequence: CASSLTGDKDTQYF. This rearrangement joins TRBV5-4 to TRBJ2-3; 7 bases agree with TRBD1. Germline lookup yields CDR1 SGHNT and CDR2 YYREEE (reference sequence). The CDR3 covers 14 residues. V shed 1 base, J shed 5 bases, and the junction held 4 bases outside the gene matches.

The rearrangement uses TRBV5-1 and TRBJ2-1; D may be TRBD2 (6 bases). Germline lookup yields CDR1 SGHRS and CDR2 YFSETQ. CDR3 length: 18 amino acids. V was clipped by 3 bases and J by 0 bases, with 19 bases between them. DNA of the CDR3: TGCGCCAGCAGCTCTGGAGTAGCGGAATTCAGCTCCTACAATGAGCAGTTCTTC. Translated, it gives CASSSGVAEFSSYNEQFF.

CDR3 sequence reads: CASSSRGDRGRHEQYF. The CDR3 nucleotides are TGTGCCAGCAGCTCAAGAGGGGACAGGGGCAGGCACGAGCAGTACTTC. This chain uses TRBV7-3 with TRBJ2-7; 10 bases are shared with TRBD1. The CDR3 is 16 amino acids. Germline trimming cut 4 bases from V and 5 bases from J; bases unmatched to any gene: 11. Germline CDR1 and CDR2: SGHTA and FQGTGA.

The J gene is TRBJ1-2, the V gene TRBV10-1; 9 bases are shared with TRBD1. The CDR3 is made up of 14 amino acids. J was trimmed by 8 bases and V by 9 bases; bases with no gene match: 13. From germline, CDR1 is WNHNN and CDR2 SYGVQD (reference sequence). The CDR3 loop is CASSSGQGSWGYTF. CDR3 nucleotides: TGCGCCAGTAGTTCGGGACAGGGATCGTGGGGCTACACCTTC.

V and J are TRBV12-3 or TRBV12-4 and TRBJ1-5, with D tentatively TRBD1 (5 bases). This CDR3 has 15 residues. Trimming cost V 2 bases and J 5 bases, with 13 bases left between them. CDR3 protein: CASSLFQGKDQPQHF. Written as DNA, the CDR3 is TGTGCCAGCAGTTTATTCCAGGGAAAGGATCAGCCCCAGCATTTT.

This clonotype was observed a few times. The chain has TRBV7-2 and TRBJ1-5; no clear D gene. The V and J ends lost 5 bases and 11 bases respectively, with 10 bases between them. The CDR3 runs 11 residues. The V gene's germline CDR1 is SGHTA and CDR2 FQGNSA. The CDR3 is CASSRRTSQHF. CDR3 nucleotide sequence: TGTGCCAGCAGCCGTAGGACGTCCCAGCATTTT.

The V gene is TRBV5-1, the J gene TRBJ2-5; 12 bases agree with TRBD2. CDR1 SGHRS and CDR2 YFSETQ come from the germline V gene. V shed 4 bases, J shed 5 bases, and the junction held 9 bases outside the gene matches. The CDR3 loop spans 16 amino acids. The DNA for the CDR3 is TGCGCCAGCAGCAGGACTAGCGGGAAAGCTGAGGAGACCCAGTACTTC. It specifies CASSRTSGKAEETQYF.

The chain is built from TRBV12-3 or TRBV12-4 and TRBJ1-2; the match to TRBD1 covers 9 bases. The length of the CDR3 is 11 residues. With 3 bases clipped from V and 13 bases from J, the junction kept 3 bases outside the gene matches. The DNA of the CDR3 is TGTGCCAGCAGTTTGGGGACAGGGATCACCTTC. Protein: CASSLGTGITF.

CDR3 sequence reads: CAISGGQGVSYNEQFF. The CDR3 DNA follows: TGTGCCATCAGTGGGGGACAGGGTGTCTCCTACAATGAGCAGTTCTTC. The J gene is TRBJ2-1, the V gene TRBV10-3, with 9 bases fitting TRBD1. The CDR3 contains 16 residues. Germline CDR1 reads ENHRY; CDR2 reads SYGVKD. V dropped 4 bases and J dropped 0; count of bases not matched to a gene: 4.

The chain links TRBV5-1 to TRBJ2-1; D possibly uses TRBD1 or TRBD2 (5 bases each). Trimming took 0 bases from V and 8 from J, leaving 9 bases between them. This CDR3 has 13 amino acids. In germline, CDR1 is SGHRS, CDR2 YFSETQ. CDR3 protein: CASSLERDDEQFF. The CDR3 region has the DNA TGCGCCAGCAGCTTGGAACGGGACGATGAGCAGTTCTTC. Full variable domain (missing parts from reference TRBV5-1 and TRBJ2-1): KAGVTQTPRYLIKTRGQQVTLSCSPISGHRSVSWYQQTPGQGLQFLFEYFSETQRNKGNFPGRFSGRQFSNSRSEMNVSTLELGDSALYLCASSLERDDEQFFGPGTRLTVL.